This T cell receptor beta chain was identified during a study of blood T cell repertoires in COVID-19. Study as a whole: COVID-19 samples from acute and convalescent phases originated in the United States, Italy and Spain. T cells, B-cell-depleted T cells, or PBMCs provided the cDNA or gDNA that served as material.

Authors' methods: Cell counts per sample came from amplifying reference gene primers. This table comes from immunoSEQ multiplex PCR, and its TCRdb copy is limited to in-frame clones, with some not included. The V and J calls and clone size are taken from that table; D and trimming were inferred from the DNA. The sample has tens of thousands of clones, roughly 89% seen once. CDR3 length: 17 residues. Germline V gene sequence: CDR1 SGDLS, CDR2 YYNGEE. Trimming removed 4 bases from V and 8 bases from J; junction bases left unmatched: 17. Material: peripheral blood. This receptor was obtained from a woman of 80 years or more with acute or convalescent COVID-19. V is TRBV9 and J is TRBJ1-2; 10 positions agree with TRBD1. The chain's CDR3 is CASSPTPRQGASAGYTF. CDR3 nucleotide sequence: TGTGCCAGCAGCCCCACCCCGAGACAGGGGGCATCTGCAGGCTACACCTTC. Together with reference TRBV9 and TRBJ1-2, the CDR3 gives the full variable domain: DSGVTQTPKHLITATGQRVTLRCSPRSGDLSVYWYQQSLDQGLQFLIQYYNGEERAKGNILERFSAQQFPDLHSELNLSSLELGDSALYFCASSPTPRQGASAGYTFGSGTRLTVV.